This TCR beta chain was captured by sequencing in a study of OX40 agonist ivuxolimab in advanced cancers. Overall study context: Six ivuxolimab dose levels, 0.01 to 10 mg/kg, were given intravenously every 2 weeks. Recorded diagnoses for dose-escalation patients were hepatocellular carcinoma, melanoma, renal cell or head and neck cancer. Antecedent anti-PD-1, anti-PD-L1 or anti-CTLA-4 therapy was permissible, with about 40% having received some. Whole-study findings and limits: Clonal expansion by week 6 occurred in CD4+ and CD8+ blood T cells (at 0.1 to 3.0 mg/kg).

On this clone: The antigen is undetermined.

The CDR3 has 14 residues. Trimming stripped 1 base from V and 7 bases from J, with 11 bases between. CDR1 is MDHEN, CDR2 SYDVKM, per germline. Sequencing used immunoSEQ multiplex PCR; TCRdb keeps in-frame clones, though not all of them. The sample yields around 62,000 clones, about 90% seen once. The chain carries TRBV28 and TRBJ1-5; no clear D gene. The origin of this receptor is an adult with an advanced solid tumor such as melanoma, head and neck, liver or kidney cancer. The sample here was CD4+ or CD8+ T cells sorted from blood, taken in a trial of the OX40 agonist ivuxolimab. The CDR3 DNA reads TGTGCCAGCAGTTTATCTCGTTCGGGACAGCCCCAGCATTTT. This encodes CASSLSRSGQPQHF.